This TCR beta chain stems from a study of vaccination and CD4 T cells after COVID-19. About the study: With a range of 35 to 161, the median interval from diagnosis to drawing post-COVID samples was 85 to 120 days. Regarding the study as a whole: A median approximately 86% of convalescent patients' SARS-CoV-2-reactive clones emerged only after vaccination. Convalescent patients displayed spike mono-reactivity in 304 of 307 vaccine-specific clones.

This clonotype was counted between two and nine times. Antigen unknown. Cultured CD4+ T cell DNA was sequenced using the Oncomine TCR Beta short-read assay. Each CDR3 protein gets one entry after TCRdb re-called the PCR reads with MiXCR. The sample holds about 16,000 distinct CDR3 sequences, under 40% seen once. V dropped 3 bases and J dropped 11 bases, with 23 bases sitting between them. This CDR3 has 16 amino acids. In germline, CDR1 is LNHDA, CDR2 SQIVND (reference sequence). Regarding treatment: roughly 11-day PBMC culture with coronavirus spike peptide pools or control peptides (ViraFEST assay). Following expansion of antigen-specific T cells with peptide pools, ViraFEST then sequenced TCRs.

Sequenced sample: cultured CD4+ T cells from blood. The rearrangement uses TRBV19 and TRBJ1-5; maybe TRBD1 (5 bases). The sequence derives from a human donor with COVID-19. CDR3 sequence: CASSMVAQRGTVAQHF. In DNA, the CDR3 is TGTGCCAGTAGTATGGTGGCGCAGAGAGGGACCGTGGCCCAGCATTTT.